Listed here are 31 T cell receptor beta chains from one sample, sequenced in a study of neurological immune-mediated disorders. Time point in this sample: longitudinal time-point 3. TCRdb ran MiXCR on the 5' RACE reads and lists one entry per CDR3 protein. Here the sample spans roughly 100,000 distinct CDR3 sequences, 10% to 12% being singletons. Specimen: PBMCs. The receptors were sampled from a female donor with HTLV-1-associated myelopathy (HAM/TSP).

On this clonotype: A much larger clonotype is one base distant, so this may be a read error. V usage is TRBV20-1 and J usage is TRBJ2-1, with D unclear. This CDR3 is 11 amino acids long. Germline CDR1 DFQATT, CDR2 SNEGSKA (reference sequence). The V gene lost 4 bases and the J gene lost 8 bases, with 9 bases spanning the gap. CDR3 in DNA: TGCAGTGCTACCCCTGATGATGAGCAGTTCTTC. Translated: CSATPDDEQFF.

In this sample, this clonotype turned up many times. The chain recombines TRBV7-9 with TRBJ2-3; TRBD2 matches at 11 bases. Germline CDR1 is SEHNR and CDR2 is FQNEAQ (reference sequence). The CDR3 runs 16 residues. Losses at the gene ends were 1 base for V and 2 bases for J; bases not matched to a gene: 2. The CDR3 protein is CASSLGTSGPTDTQYF. CDR3 DNA sequence: TGTGCCAGCAGCTTAGGGACTAGCGGGCCCACAGATACGCAGTATTTT.

This clonotype was found many times. This chain uses TRBV10-3 with TRBJ2-5; TRBD2 matches at 7 bases. There are 11 residues in the CDR3. The trim removed 8 bases at V and 5 bases at J, leaving 2 bases unmatched. Germline V gene data show CDR1 as ENHRY and CDR2 as SYGVKD. This CDR3 is CAIGEGETQYF. The CDR3 DNA sequence: TGTGCCATCGGGGAGGGGGAGACCCAGTACTTC.

This clonotype was seen at least ten times. This chain joins TRBV5-1 and TRBJ2-1, with a weak D call TRBD1 (5 bases). CDR3 length: 15 amino acids. V was trimmed by 5 bases and J by 1 base, leaving 13 bases between them. Germline V lookup: CDR1 SGHRS, CDR2 YFSETQ. CDR3 amino acids: CASSSNAGSYNEQFF. CDR3 DNA sequence: TGCGCCAGCAGTAGTAACGCAGGGTCCTACAATGAGCAGTTCTTC.

The sample holds many counts of this clonotype. This chain joins TRBV5-1 and TRBJ1-6; no reliable D call. CDR1 SGHRS and CDR2 YFSETQ come from the germline V gene. This CDR3 spans 16 amino acids. Deletions cut 0 bases from V and 1 base from J, with 8 bases between. The CDR3 bases are TGCGCCAGCAGCTTGGTTGTGAGTTCCTATAATTCACCCCTCCACTTT. Its translation: CASSLVVSSYNSPLHF. The variable domain in full, completed from reference TRBV5-1 and TRBJ1-6, reads KAGVTQTPRYLIKTRGQQVTLSCSPISGHRSVSWYQQTPGQGLQFLFEYFSETQRNKGNFPGRFSGRQFSNSRSEMNVSTLELGDSALYLCASSLVVSSYNSPLHFGNGTRLTVT.

This clonotype appeared many times. The chain is built from TRBV5-1 and TRBJ2-5, with TRBD1 matching over 9 bases. This CDR3 has 16 residues. In germline, CDR1 is SGHRS, CDR2 YFSETQ. Trimming cost V 4 bases and J 5 bases; bases outside gene matches: 12. The CDR3 sequence: CASSAAGQGEVETQYF. The CDR3 DNA reads TGCGCCAGCAGCGCCGCGGGACAGGGAGAAGTGGAGACCCAGTACTTC.

This clonotype occurred many times. The chain recombines TRBV14 with TRBJ2-7; D is perhaps TRBD1 (5 bases). Germline V gene sequence: CDR1 SGHDN, CDR2 FVKESK. CDR3 length: 14 amino acids. V lost 1 base to trimming and J lost 2 bases, with 9 bases between them. The CDR3 sequence is CASSQGQGPYEQYF. CDR3 bases: TGTGCCAGCAGCCAAGGCCAGGGTCCCTACGAGCAGTACTTC.

In its sample, this clonotype was seen many times. This sequence joins TRBV5-1 and TRBJ1-4, with 11 nucleotides matching TRBD1. Trimming removed 4 bases from V and 8 bases from J; junction bases left unmatched: 4. The CDR3 is made up of 14 amino acids. Germline CDR1 and CDR2: SGHRS and YFSETQ. This chain's CDR3 is CASSLDRGREKLFF. The CDR3 nucleotides read TGCGCCAGCAGCCTGGACAGGGGGCGCGAAAAACTGTTTTTT.

The chain links TRBV5-1 to TRBJ2-2; TRBD1 matches 7 bases. The CDR3 has 17 residues. The V segment lost 4 bases and the J segment 1 base; nucleotides outside the gene matches: 10. The germline V gene has CDR1 SGHRS and CDR2 YFSETQ. The CDR3 nucleotides read TGCGCCAGCAGCCCCTCGACAGGGACACGGAACACCGGGGAGCTGTTTTTT. It codes for CASSPSTGTRNTGELFF.

V gene TRBV20-1 combines with J gene TRBJ2-7; D is undetermined. The length of the CDR3 is 10 residues. With 2 bases removed from V and 6 bases from J, the gap between germline ends came to 5 bases. Germline loops: CDR1 DFQATT, CDR2 SNEGSKA (reference sequence). The CDR3 nucleotides read TGCAGTGCTAGACAGGCCGAGCAGTACTTC. This sequence encodes CSARQAEQYF.

This clonotype was counted many times. This chain joins TRBV6-1 and TRBJ1-1; TRBD1 might be the D (5 bases). This CDR3 is built from 16 residues. The germline CDR1 and CDR2 sequences are MNHNS and SASEGT. V shed 3 bases and J shed 4 bases, with 18 bases lying between them. The CDR3 loop is CASSEPWRGFGTEAFF. In DNA, the CDR3 is TGTGCCAGCAGTGAGCCTTGGAGGGGTTTCGGCACTGAAGCTTTCTTT.

This clonotype was counted at least ten times. The V gene is TRBV6-5, the J gene TRBJ2-2; 7 bases agree with TRBD1. CDR3 length: 15 residues. The germline V gene has CDR1 MNHEY and CDR2 SVGAGI. V lost 2 bases to trimming and J lost 4 bases; unmatched junction nucleotides: 4. The CDR3 sequence is CASSYPSGGTGELFF. In DNA form, the CDR3 reads TGTGCCAGCAGTTACCCGTCAGGGGGCACCGGGGAGCTGTTTTTT.

This clonotype was recorded many times. The rearrangement uses TRBV5-1 and TRBJ1-2; D gene unclear. There are 14 residues in the CDR3. V lost 4 bases and J 3 bases, leaving 13 bases between the germline ends. Germline loops: CDR1 SGHRS, CDR2 YFSETQ. Written as DNA, the CDR3 is TGCGCCAGCAGCGGGAATGGTCTGGACTATGGCTACACCTTC. Its protein product is CASSGNGLDYGYTF.

In its sample, this clonotype was seen many times. This rearrangement joins TRBV20-1 to TRBJ2-5; weak D call: TRBD2 (6 bases). CDR3 size: 12 residues. Germline CDR1 reads DFQATT; CDR2 reads SNEGSKA (reference sequence). Between the trimmed V and J ends, which lost 5 bases and 5 bases, there was a span of 12 bases. CDR3 coding DNA: TGCAGTGCTGGTGGCGGGGTGGAGACCCAGTACTTC. It is translated as CSAGGGVETQYF.

This clonotype was observed many times. CDR3 sequence reads: CASRKYGNTGELFF. In DNA form, the CDR3 reads TGTGCCAGCAGGAAGTACGGTAACACCGGGGAGCTGTTTTTT. The J gene is TRBJ2-2, the V gene TRBV3-1; D remains ambiguous. This CDR3 is built from 14 residues. Germline CDR1 is LGHDT and CDR2 is YNNKEL (reference sequence). V was pared by 6 bases and J by 2 bases, with 10 bases between.

This clonotype was recorded many times. The junction shows a germline mismatch at one end, possibly a read error. The chain joins TRBV5-1 to TRBJ1-2, with unresolved D. The CDR3 totals 14 residues. Germline CDR1 reads SGHRS; CDR2 reads YFSETQ. The DNA of the CDR3 is TGCGCCAGCAGCTTGGACAGTTTGAACTTTGGCTACACCTTC. Translated, it gives CASSLDSLNFGYTF.

This clonotype was counted many times. V is TRBV10-3 and J is TRBJ2-3; either TRBD1 or TRBD2 may supply D (5 bases each). The CDR3 length is 14 residues. CDR1 is ENHRY, CDR2 SYGVKD, per germline. CDR3 residues: CATDPMGTTDTQYF. CDR3 DNA: TGTGCTACCGACCCCATGGGGACCACAGATACGCAGTATTTT.

At least ten counts were recorded for this clonotype. This rearrangement joins TRBV27 to TRBJ2-7, with 9 positions matching TRBD1. V dropped 6 bases and J dropped 5; count of bases not matched to a gene: 14. CDR3 length equals 16 residues. Germline-derived CDR1 and CDR2 are MNHEY and SMNVEV (reference sequence). The CDR3 loop is CASRRRVGDRVNEQYF. The CDR3 region has the DNA TGTGCCAGCAGGAGAAGGGTCGGGGACAGGGTGAACGAGCAGTACTTC.

There are many counts of this clonotype. J is TRBJ2-5 and V is TRBV5-1, with D perhaps TRBD1 or TRBD2 (5 bases each). Germline CDR1 and CDR2: SGHRS and YFSETQ. CDR3 length equals 14 residues. Trimming took off 4 bases at V and 1 base at J, with 11 bases between the two ends. The CDR3 spells CASSRGTSQETQYF. CDR3 DNA: TGCGCCAGCAGCAGAGGGACGTCCCAAGAGACCCAGTACTTC.

This clonotype showed up many times. The V call is TRBV4-1, the J call TRBJ1-1, with 11 nucleotides matching TRBD1. The CDR3 contains 22 residues. CDR1 and CDR2 from the germline V gene are MGHRA and YSYEKL. The V and J ends lost 3 bases and 3 bases, in that order; junction bases with no gene match: 24. CDR3 sequence reads: CASSHSLSGQGVLRGGYTEAFF. The CDR3 nucleotides are TGCGCCAGCAGCCATTCCCTATCGGGACAGGGGGTTTTAAGAGGGGGGTACACTGAAGCTTTCTTT.

In its sample, this clonotype was seen many times. The chain carries TRBV20-1 and TRBJ1-5; D unclear. The CDR3 covers 17 residues. In germline, CDR1 is DFQATT, CDR2 SNEGSKA (reference sequence). V lost 0 bases and J 2 bases, leaving 17 bases between the germline ends. The CDR3: CSARDPHGIRGNQPQHF. The CDR3 DNA follows: TGCAGTGCTAGAGATCCACACGGGATACGGGGCAATCAGCCCCAGCATTTT.

This clonotype was recorded at least ten times. The V and J genes are TRBV7-9 and TRBJ2-3, with D unclear. The CDR3 is made up of 16 amino acids. CDR1 and CDR2 from the germline V gene are SEHNR and FQNEAQ (reference sequence). Trimming shortened V by 1 base and J by 0 bases, and 11 bases separated the two germline ends. CDR3 DNA: TGTGCCAGCAGCTTAGTGGTCCTTGAGAGCACAGATACGCAGTATTTT. Its protein is CASSLVVLESTDTQYF.

V is TRBV14 and J is TRBJ2-7, with 7 nucleotides matching TRBD2. Germline V CDR1 and CDR2: SGHDN, FVKESK. The V and J ends lost 5 bases and 0 bases, in that order; junction bases with no gene match: 13. This CDR3 comprises 17 residues. CDR3 protein: CASSTRTGTTFSYEQYV. The DNA of the CDR3 is TGTGCCAGCAGCACTAGAACCGGGACTACCTTCTCCTACGAGCAGTACGTC.

This clonotype showed up many times. This chain links TRBV5-1 with TRBJ2-1, with 10 bases matching TRBD2. CDR1 SGHRS and CDR2 YFSETQ come from the germline V gene. This CDR3 is built from 16 residues. Germline trimming cut 4 bases from V and 3 bases from J; bases unmatched to any gene: 7. The CDR3 sequence is CASSGLAGAGYNEQFF. CDR3 bases: TGCGCCAGCAGCGGGCTAGCGGGGGCCGGCTACAATGAGCAGTTCTTC.

Comments on this clonotype: A much larger clone differs by one base, so this may be a read error. The V gene is TRBV28, the J gene TRBJ1-1, with D maybe TRBD1 (5 bases). The CDR3 sequence is 15 residues long. Per germline, CDR1 MDHEN and CDR2 SYDVKM. V lost 8 bases and J 4 bases, leaving 20 bases between the germline ends. In DNA, the CDR3 is TGTGCCAGCCCAGCGGCGGACATGGGGATCACTGAAGCTTTCTTT. Translating it yields CASPAADMGITEAFF.

The chain joins TRBV15 to TRBJ1-2; 7 nucleotides line up with TRBD1. This CDR3 comprises 15 residues. V shed 3 bases and J 3 bases; nucleotides not matched to a gene: 7. Germline CDR1 is LNHNV and CDR2 is YYDKDF (reference sequence). The CDR3 DNA sequence: TGTGCCACCAGCAGTACAAGGGGGCTTGACTATGGCTACACCTTC. Its protein is CATSSTRGLDYGYTF.

In this sample, this clonotype turned up many times. The chain uses TRBV2 and TRBJ2-6; D call uncertain. The CDR3 runs to 14 residues. The V end was cut by 0 bases, the J end by 18 bases, with 18 bases between. CDR1 and CDR2 (germline): SNHLY, FYNNEI. The CDR3: CASSEALQGKEGTF. For the CDR3, the DNA is TGTGCCAGCAGTGAAGCGCTTCAAGGGAAAGAAGGGACTTTC.

The sample holds many counts of this clonotype. The V call is TRBV10-3, the J call TRBJ2-7, with 9 bases matching TRBD1. The CDR3 spans 14 residues. The ends lost 3 bases at V and 6 bases at J; junction bases unmatched: 6. Germline CDR1 is ENHRY and CDR2 is SYGVKD. The CDR3 here is CAISEGTGPLEQYF. CDR3 coding DNA: TGTGCCATCAGTGAAGGGACAGGGCCCCTCGAGCAGTACTTC.

In the case of this clonotype: Given a much more abundant clone one base away, this may be a read error. The rearrangement links TRBV20-1 to TRBJ2-1; the D call may be TRBD1 or TRBD2 (7 bases each). The germline V gene has CDR1 DFQATT and CDR2 SNEGSKA (reference sequence). This CDR3 has 15 amino acids. The CDR3 DNA reads as TGCAGTGCTAGAGATCCGGGGGGAGGGGGCAATGAGAAGTTCTTC. It encodes CSARDPGGGGNEKFF.

In this sample, this clonotype turned up many times. The rearrangement links TRBV10-3 to TRBJ1-3; a possible D gene is TRBD1 (5 bases). There are 15 residues in the CDR3. V lost 8 bases to trimming and J lost 2 bases, with 16 bases between them. CDR1 and CDR2 from the germline V gene are ENHRY and SYGVKD. The CDR3: CAIGGQGTAGNTIYF. The DNA for the CDR3 is TGTGCCATCGGAGGGCAGGGAACTGCTGGAAACACCATATATTTT.

The chain uses TRBV3-1 and TRBJ2-6; 8 bases agree with TRBD1. The V segment lost 1 base and the J segment 0 bases; nucleotides outside the gene matches: 5. Germline CDR1 is LGHDT and CDR2 is YNNKEL (reference sequence). CDR3 length: 18 amino acids. The CDR3 sequence is CASSQAGQVDSGANVLTF. The DNA of the CDR3 is TGTGCCAGCAGCCAAGCGGGACAGGTGGACTCTGGGGCCAACGTCCTGACTTTC.